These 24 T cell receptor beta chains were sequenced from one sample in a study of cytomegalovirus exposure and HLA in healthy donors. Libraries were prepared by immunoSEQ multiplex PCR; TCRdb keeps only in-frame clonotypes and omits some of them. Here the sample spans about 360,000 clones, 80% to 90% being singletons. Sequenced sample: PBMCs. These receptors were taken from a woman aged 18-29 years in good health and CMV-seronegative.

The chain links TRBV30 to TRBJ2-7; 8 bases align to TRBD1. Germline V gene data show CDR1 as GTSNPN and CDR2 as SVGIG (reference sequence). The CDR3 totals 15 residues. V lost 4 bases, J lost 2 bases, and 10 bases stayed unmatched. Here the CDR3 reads CAWKARGRGPYEQYF. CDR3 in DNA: TGTGCCTGGAAAGCCAGGGGGCGCGGGCCCTACGAGCAGTACTTC.

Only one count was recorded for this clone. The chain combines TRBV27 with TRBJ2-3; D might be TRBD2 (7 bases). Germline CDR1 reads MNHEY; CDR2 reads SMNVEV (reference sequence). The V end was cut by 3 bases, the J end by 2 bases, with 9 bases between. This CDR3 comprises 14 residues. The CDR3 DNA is TGTGCCAGCAGTTTCGGGGGGCTCACAGATACGCAGTATTTT. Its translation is CASSFGGLTDTQYF.

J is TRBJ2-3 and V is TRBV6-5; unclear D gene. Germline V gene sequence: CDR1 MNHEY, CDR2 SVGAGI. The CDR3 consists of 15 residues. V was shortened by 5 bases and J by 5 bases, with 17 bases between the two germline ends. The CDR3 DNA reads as TGTGCCAGCAGTCAAATGGGCCCAAGCCGAGATACGCAGTATTTT. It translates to CASSQMGPSRDTQYF.

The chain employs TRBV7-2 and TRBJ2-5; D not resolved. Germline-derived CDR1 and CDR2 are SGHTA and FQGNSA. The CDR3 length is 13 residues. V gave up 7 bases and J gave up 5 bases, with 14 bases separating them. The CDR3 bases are TGTGCCAGCACCCCCCGAGCCAGGGAGACCCAGTACTTC. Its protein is CASTPRARETQYF. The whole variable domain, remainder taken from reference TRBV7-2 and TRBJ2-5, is GAGVSQSPSNKVTEKGKDVELRCDPISGHTALYWYRQSLGQGLEFLIYFQGNSAPDKSGLPSDRFSAERTGGSVSTLTIQRTQQEDSAVYLCASTPRARETQYFGPGTRLLVL.

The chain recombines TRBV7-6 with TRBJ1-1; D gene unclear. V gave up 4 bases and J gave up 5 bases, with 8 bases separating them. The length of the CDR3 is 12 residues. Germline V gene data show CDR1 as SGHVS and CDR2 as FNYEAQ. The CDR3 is CASSSGRTEAFF. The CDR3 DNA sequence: TGTGCCAGCAGCTCTGGGAGGACTGAAGCTTTCTTT.

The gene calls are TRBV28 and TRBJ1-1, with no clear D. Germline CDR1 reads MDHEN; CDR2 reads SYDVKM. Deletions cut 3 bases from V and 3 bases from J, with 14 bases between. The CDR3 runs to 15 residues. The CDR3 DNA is TGTGCCAGCAGTTTGGGCGTCCTGGGTGACACTGAAGCTTTCTTT. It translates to CASSLGVLGDTEAFF. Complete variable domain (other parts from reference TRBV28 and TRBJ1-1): DVKVTQSSRYLVKRTGEKVFLECVQDMDHENMFWYRQDPGLGLRLIYFSYDVKMKEKGDIPEGYSVSREKKERFSLILESASTNQTSMYLCASSLGVLGDTEAFFGQGTRLTVV.

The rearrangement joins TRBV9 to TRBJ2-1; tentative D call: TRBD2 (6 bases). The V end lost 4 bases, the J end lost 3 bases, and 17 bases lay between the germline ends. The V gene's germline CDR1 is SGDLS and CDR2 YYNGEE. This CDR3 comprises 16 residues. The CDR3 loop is CASSRGTLRDYNEQFF. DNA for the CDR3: TGTGCCAGCAGCCGAGGGACTCTTCGGGACTACAATGAGCAGTTCTTC.

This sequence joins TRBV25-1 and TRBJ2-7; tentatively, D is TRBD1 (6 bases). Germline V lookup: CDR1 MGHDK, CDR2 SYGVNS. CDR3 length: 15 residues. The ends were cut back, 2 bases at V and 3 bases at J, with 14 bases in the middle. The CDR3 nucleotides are TGTGCCAGCAGTGAACCAGGGGTTAAGGACTACGAGCAGTACTTC. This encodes CASSEPGVKDYEQYF.

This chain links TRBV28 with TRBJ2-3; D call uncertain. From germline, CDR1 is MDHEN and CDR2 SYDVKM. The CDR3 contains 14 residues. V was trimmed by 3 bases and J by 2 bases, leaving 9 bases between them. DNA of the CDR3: TGTGCCAGCAGTTTCGAGTTAGCCACAGATACGCAGTATTTT. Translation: CASSFELATDTQYF. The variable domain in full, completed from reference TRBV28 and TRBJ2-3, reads DVKVTQSSRYLVKRTGEKVFLECVQDMDHENMFWYRQDPGLGLRLIYFSYDVKMKEKGDIPEGYSVSREKKERFSLILESASTNQTSMYLCASSFELATDTQYFGPGTRLTVL.

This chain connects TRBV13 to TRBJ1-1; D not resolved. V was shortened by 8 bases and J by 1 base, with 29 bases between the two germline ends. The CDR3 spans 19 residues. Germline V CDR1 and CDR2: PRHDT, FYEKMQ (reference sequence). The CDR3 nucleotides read TGTGCCAGCTCGAAAGCCGGCTATCCTGGCCCGGCGGCGAACACTGAAGCTTTCTTT. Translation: CASSKAGYPGPAANTEAFF.

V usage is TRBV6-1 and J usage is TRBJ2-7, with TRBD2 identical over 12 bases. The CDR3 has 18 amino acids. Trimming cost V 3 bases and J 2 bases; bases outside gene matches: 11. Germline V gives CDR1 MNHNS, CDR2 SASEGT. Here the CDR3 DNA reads TGTGCCAGCAGTGATGGAACTAGCGGGGGGAGGTTGACCTACGAGCAGTACTTC. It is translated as CASSDGTSGGRLTYEQYF.

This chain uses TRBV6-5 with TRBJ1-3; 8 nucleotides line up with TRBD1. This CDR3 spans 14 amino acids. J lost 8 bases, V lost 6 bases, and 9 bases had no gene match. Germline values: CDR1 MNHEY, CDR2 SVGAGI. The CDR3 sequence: CASSPTGDEHTIYF. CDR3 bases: TGTGCCAGCAGCCCGACAGGGGATGAGCACACCATATATTTT.

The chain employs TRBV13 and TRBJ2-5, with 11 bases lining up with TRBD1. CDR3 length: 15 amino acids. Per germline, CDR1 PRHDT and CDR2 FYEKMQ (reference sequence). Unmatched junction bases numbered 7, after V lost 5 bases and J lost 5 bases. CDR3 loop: CASSPRDRGYETQYF. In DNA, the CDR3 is TGTGCCAGCAGCCCAAGGGACAGGGGGTATGAGACCCAGTACTTC.

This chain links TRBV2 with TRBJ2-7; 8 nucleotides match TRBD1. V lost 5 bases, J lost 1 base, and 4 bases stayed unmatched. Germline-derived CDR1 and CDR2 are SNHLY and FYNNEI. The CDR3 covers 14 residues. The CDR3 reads CASSNDRGSYEQYF. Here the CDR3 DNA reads TGTGCCAGCAGTAACGACAGGGGTTCCTACGAGCAGTACTTC.

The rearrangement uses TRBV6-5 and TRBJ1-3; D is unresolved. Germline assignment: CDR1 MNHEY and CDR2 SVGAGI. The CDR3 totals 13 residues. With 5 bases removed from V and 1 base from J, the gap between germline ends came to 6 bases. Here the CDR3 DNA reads TGTGCCAGCAGTGCCACTTCTGGAAACACCATATATTTT. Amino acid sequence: CASSATSGNTIYF.

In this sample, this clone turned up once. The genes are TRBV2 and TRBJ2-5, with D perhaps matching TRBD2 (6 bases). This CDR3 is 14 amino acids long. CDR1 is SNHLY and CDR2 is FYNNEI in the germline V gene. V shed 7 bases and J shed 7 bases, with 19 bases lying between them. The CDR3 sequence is CASTEGAFGGTQYF. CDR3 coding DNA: TGTGCCAGCACCGAAGGTGCTTTCGGGGGGACCCAGTACTTC.

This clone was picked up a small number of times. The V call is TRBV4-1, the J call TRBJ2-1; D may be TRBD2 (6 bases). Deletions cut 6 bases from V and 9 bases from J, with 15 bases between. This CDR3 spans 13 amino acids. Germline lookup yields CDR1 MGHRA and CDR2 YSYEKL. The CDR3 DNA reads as TGCGCCAGCAGTTACCGGGGGTTTAGTGAGCAGTTCTTC. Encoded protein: CASSYRGFSEQFF.

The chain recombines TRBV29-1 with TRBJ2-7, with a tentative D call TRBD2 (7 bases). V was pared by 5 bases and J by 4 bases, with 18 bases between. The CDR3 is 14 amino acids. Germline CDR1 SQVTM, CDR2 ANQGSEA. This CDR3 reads CSVLPSGGVYEQYF. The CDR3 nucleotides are TGCAGCGTTCTACCCTCGGGGGGCGTGTACGAGCAGTACTTC.

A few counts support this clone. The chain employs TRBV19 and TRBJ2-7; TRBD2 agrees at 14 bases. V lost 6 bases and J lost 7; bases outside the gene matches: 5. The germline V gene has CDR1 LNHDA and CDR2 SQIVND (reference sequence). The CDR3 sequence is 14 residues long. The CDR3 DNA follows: TGTGCCAGTAGAGGACTAGCGGGAGGCCGGGAGCAGTACTTC. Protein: CASRGLAGGREQYF.

This CDR3 is CASSTGQNGYTF. The CDR3 DNA is TGCGCCAGCAGCACCGGACAGAATGGCTACACCTTC. The chain recombines TRBV5-1 with TRBJ1-2; possibly TRBD1 for D (6 bases). CDR1 and CDR2 (germline): SGHRS, YFSETQ. Trimming took 4 bases from V and 6 from J, leaving 10 bases between them. The CDR3 runs to 12 residues.

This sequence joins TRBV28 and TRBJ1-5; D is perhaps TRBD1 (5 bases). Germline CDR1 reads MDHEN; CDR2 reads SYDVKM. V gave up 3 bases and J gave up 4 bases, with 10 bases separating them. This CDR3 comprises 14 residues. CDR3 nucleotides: TGTGCCAGCAGTTTTAGGGGTTTAAATCAGCCCCAGCATTTT. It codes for CASSFRGLNQPQHF. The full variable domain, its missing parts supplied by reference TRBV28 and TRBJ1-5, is DVKVTQSSRYLVKRTGEKVFLECVQDMDHENMFWYRQDPGLGLRLIYFSYDVKMKEKGDIPEGYSVSREKKERFSLILESASTNQTSMYLCASSFRGLNQPQHFGDGTRLSIL.

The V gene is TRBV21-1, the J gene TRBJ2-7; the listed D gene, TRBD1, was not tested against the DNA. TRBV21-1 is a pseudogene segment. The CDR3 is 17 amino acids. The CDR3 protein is CASSKTGGRSASYEQYF. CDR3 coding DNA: TGTGCCAGCAGCAAAACTGGGGGCAGGTCGGCGTCCTACGAGCAGTACTTC.

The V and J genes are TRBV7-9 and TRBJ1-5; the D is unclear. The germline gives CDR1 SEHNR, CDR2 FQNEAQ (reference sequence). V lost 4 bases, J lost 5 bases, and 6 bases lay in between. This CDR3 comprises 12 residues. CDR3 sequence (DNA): TGTGCCAGCAGCTCATCAGATCAGCCCCAGCATTTT. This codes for CASSSSDQPQHF. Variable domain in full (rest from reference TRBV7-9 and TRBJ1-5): DTGVSQNPRHKITKRGQNVTFRCDPISEHNRLYWYRQTLGQGPEFLTYFQNEAQLEKSRLLSDRFSAERPKGSFSTLEIQRTEQGDSAMYLCASSSSDQPQHFGDGTRLSIL.

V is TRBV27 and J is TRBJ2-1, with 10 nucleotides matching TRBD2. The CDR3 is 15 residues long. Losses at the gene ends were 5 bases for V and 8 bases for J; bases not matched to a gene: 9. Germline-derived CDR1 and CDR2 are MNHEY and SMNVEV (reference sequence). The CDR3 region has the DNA TGTGCCAGCAGTCCTATGGGACTAGCGATCGATGAGCAGTTCTTC. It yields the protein CASSPMGLAIDEQFF.